This T cell receptor beta chain stems from a study of T cells in Graves' hyperthyroidism and ophthalmopathy (dated by TCRdb to about 2019). Regarding the complete study: Peripheral blood samples were taken at initial diagnosis, before any treatment was given. TCR V-J signatures able to tell the groups apart were searched for in a discovery cohort of more than 90 patients, of whom more than 40 had Graves' ophthalmopathy and under 65 had stable Graves' hyperthyroidism. Prospective prediction of ophthalmopathy was tested in an independent validation cohort consisting of 18 to 20 hyperthyroidism patients and about 17 patients who later progressed to ophthalmopathy. The 75 to 100 discovery patients were divided at random into training and test sets in a 7:3 ratio. In six Graves' hyperthyroidism patients, the study also compared T-cell repertoires from thyroid tissue with T-cell repertoires from blood. Following sampling, methimazole starting at 30 mg daily was given to hyperthyroidism patients, and high-dose intravenous methylprednisolone was given to ophthalmopathy patients. The paper describes TCR Vbeta CDR3 sequencing of around 140 peripheral blood samples, made up of some 42 ophthalmopathy patients, approximately 73 hyperthyroidism patients and 17 progressor patients.

Study-level results and caveats: During validation, the model predicted progression to ophthalmopathy a median of around 6 months ahead of onset, with more than 60% sensitivity and under 85% specificity. Most expanded thyroid clonotypes (frequency above 0.001) were also detected in blood, suggesting blood repertoires may reflect thyroid immune responses. In cross-validation, a model built on a 13 V-J signature told ophthalmopathy apart from stable hyperthyroidism with approximately 90% sensitivity and 81% to 82% specificity, and in testing the same model reached 80%/75%. No statistical method was used to set the sample size in advance, and investigators knew the group allocation.

V drops 2 bases and J drops 8 bases, leaving 22 bases in between. CDR1 MNHEY and CDR2 SMNVEV were looked up in the germline V gene (reference sequence). The CDR3 runs 17 residues from the cysteine to the phenylalanine. The sequence is cut down to CDR3 DNA, 51 bases in frame from base 1. This clonotype was counted at least ten times. Its binding antigen is unknown. Per-base qualities were not stored, and no clone one base away is much larger. Moderately to severely active disease, a Clinical Activity Score of at least 3, a NOSPECS grade of at least 4, and a duration under 3 months were present in ophthalmopathy patients. Exclusion was applied to patients with uncontrolled infections, other autoimmune diseases, pregnancy or lactation. Diagnoses relied on clinical symptoms, serum thyroxine and TRAb, thyroid ultrasound and orbital computed tomography. PBMCs were separated from under 11 ml of fresh peripheral blood using Ficoll-Paque density gradient centrifugation. Total RNA was extracted with Trizol reagent, and quality was checked on an Agilent 2100 Bioanalyzer.

The TCR beta CDR3 regions were amplified from RNA transcripts. For the first round of RT-PCR on the TCR CDR3, the HTBI primer set was used together with the Qiagen OneStep RT-PCR kit. Libraries were constructed in a second round of multiplex PCR, after which size selection and purification were carried out. Sequencing of the libraries was done on an Illumina HiSeq2000 using paired-end 100 bp reads. The paper's processing steps were these. SOAPnuke was used to process the raw data, with reads discarded if the reads contained adapters or uncalled bases, had a mean Phred below 15, or lacked an exact constant-primer or identifier match. COPE v1.2.5 was used to merge high-quality paired reads, and clonotypes were defined as unique nucleotide sequences. MiTCR v1.1 was used to align clonotypes to the IMGT TRBV, TRBD and TRBJ reference segments. The analysis included only V-J combinations with a frequency above 0.0001, which together covered 99.2% of the repertoires. A TCS score was defined as the ratio between F50 (clonal expansion) and ExV (chaos), using BLOSUM62-based TCRdist between CDR3 peptides within each V-J. Welch's t-statistics and random forest reduced fewer than 600 V-J features to around 14, which were used in a naive Bayes classifier (R e1071). The public reads were run again by TCRdb, first through fastp at Q25 and then through MiXCR, and only productive beta chains were kept. Entries that share a CDR3 protein sequence are merged under the most common genes and DNA. The V and J calls were determined by TCRdb, not by the authors. The sample table lists over 500,000 distinct CDR3 sequences, under 20% of them with a count of one. Approximately 15% of the sample is in the top ten clones.

Sequenced input: blood. This sequence uses TRBV27 and TRBJ2-1; the D gene is possibly TRBD1, with 5 bases matching. The origin of this receptor is a woman between 18 and 29 years old with Graves' ophthalmopathy. This receptor carries the CDR3 CASSLPFSQTPRDEQFF. The nucleotide sequence reads as follows: TGTGCCAGCAGTTTACCATTCTCACAGACTCCCAGGGATGAGCAGTTCTTC.